These T cell receptor beta chains were read from a single sample in a study of shared clonotypes between healthy human individuals. The table came from immunoSEQ multiplex PCR; TCRdb's copy has only in-frame clones and leaves some out. The sample lists about 2.1 million clones; 80% to 95% were seen once. The source material was naive CD8+ T cells from PBMCs. These receptors all come from a man aged 18 to 30 in good health. Some clones in this sample may be carry-over from other donors' samples. Both conserved end residues are part of each CDR3. Each record gives: J gene, V gene, D gene, clone size, CDR3 protein, CDR3 DNA. A D gene is named only where the DNA matches it firmly. Clone size is stated in some rows and not others, as once, few, many or a class when expanded.

J gene: TRBJ2-7; V gene: TRBV5-6; D gene: TRBD2; clone size: NA; CDR3 protein: CASSLLGTSERINIREQYF; CDR3 DNA: TGTGCCAGCAGCTTGTTGGGGACTAGCGAGCGAATAAACATACGAGAGCAGTACTTC
J gene: TRBJ2-3; V gene: TRBV5-6; D gene: NA; clone size: NA; CDR3 protein: CASSLVLREAGDTQYF; CDR3 DNA: TGTGCCAGCAGCTTGGTTTTACGGGAAGCTGGGGATACGCAGTATTTT
J gene: TRBJ1-2; V gene: TRBV2; D gene: NA; clone size: NA; CDR3 protein: CASSDLTIANYGYTF; CDR3 DNA: TGTGCCAGCAGTGATCTGACGATAGCTAACTATGGCTACACCTTC
J gene: TRBJ2-1; V gene: TRBV29-1; D gene: NA; clone size: NA; CDR3 protein: CSGGRGQTYNEQFF; CDR3 DNA: TGCAGCGGTGGGCGGGGGCAAACTTACAATGAGCAGTTCTTC
J gene: TRBJ2-7; V gene: TRBV30; D gene: TRBD1; clone size: NA; CDR3 protein: CAWRDGTGNYEQYF; CDR3 DNA: TGTGCCTGGAGGGACGGGACAGGCAACTACGAGCAGTACTTC
J gene: TRBJ2-7; V gene: TRBV5-6; D gene: NA; clone size: NA; CDR3 protein: CASSLWRRSYEQYF; CDR3 DNA: TGTGCCAGCAGCTTGTGGCGCCGCTCCTACGAGCAGTACTTC
J gene: TRBJ2-7; V gene: TRBV28; D gene: NA; clone size: NA; CDR3 protein: CASRRGLFSYEQYF; CDR3 DNA: TGTGCCAGCAGGCGCGGACTATTTTCCTACGAGCAGTACTTC
J gene: TRBJ2-7; V gene: TRBV28; D gene: TRBD2; clone size: NA; CDR3 protein: CASSLIGRGGSGSSYEQYF; CDR3 DNA: TGTGCCAGCAGTTTAATTGGGAGGGGTGGTAGCGGGAGCTCCTACGAGCAGTACTTC
J gene: TRBJ2-2; V gene: TRBV30; D gene: NA; clone size: NA; CDR3 protein: CAWRPGLRYGELFF; CDR3 DNA: TGTGCCTGGAGGCCGGGACTCAGGTACGGGGAGCTGTTTTTT
J gene: TRBJ2-7; V gene: TRBV7-9; D gene: TRBD1; clone size: NA; CDR3 protein: CASSLAGTGGEQYF; CDR3 DNA: TGTGCCAGCAGCTTAGCAGGGACAGGGGGCGAGCAGTACTTC
J gene: TRBJ2-1; V gene: TRBV5-4; D gene: NA; clone size: NA; CDR3 protein: CASSLIDEQFF; CDR3 DNA: TGTGCCAGCAGCCTAATCGATGAGCAGTTCTTC
J gene: TRBJ2-1; V gene: TRBV28; D gene: NA; clone size: NA; CDR3 protein: CASSFGVGEQFF; CDR3 DNA: TGTGCCAGCAGTTTCGGGGTGGGTGAGCAGTTCTTC
J gene: TRBJ2-3; V gene: TRBV4-1; D gene: NA; clone size: once; CDR3 protein: CASSHRRGPDTQYF; CDR3 DNA: TGCGCCAGCAGTCATAGACGGGGGCCAGATACGCAGTATTTT
J gene: TRBJ2-5; V gene: TRBV7-9; D gene: NA; clone size: NA; CDR3 protein: CASSATEGRETQYF; CDR3 DNA: TGTGCCAGCAGCGCAACGGAGGGAAGGGAGACCCAGTACTTC
J gene: TRBJ1-2; V gene: TRBV9; D gene: TRBD1; clone size: NA; CDR3 protein: CASSVYPGQLYGYTF; CDR3 DNA: TGTGCCAGCAGCGTTTATCCGGGACAGCTCTATGGCTACACCTTC
J gene: TRBJ2-7; V gene: TRBV15; D gene: TRBD2; clone size: NA; CDR3 protein: CATSRSRLADYEQYF; CDR3 DNA: TGTGCCACCAGCAGATCACGACTAGCGGACTACGAGCAGTACTTC